Detailed here is one T cell receptor beta chain. In this sample, this clone turned up once. There is no known antigen for this receptor. One base away there is no much larger clone; base qualities are not given. TCRbeta CDR3 regions were amplified from genomic DNA by means of the immunoSEQ Assay, a bias-controlled multiplex PCR. The authors processed their data as follows. Nucleated cell counts per sample were estimated from amplification of reference gene primers within the assay. Sequence reads were collapsed and filtered to measure the absolute abundance of every unique TCRbeta CDR3 rearrangement. For each sample, productive Simpson clonality was calculated by taking the square root of Simpson's diversity index across productive rearrangements. Drawn from immuneACCESS, this table holds only the in-frame rearrangements with V and J called that TCRdb kept. Clones are partly lost; checked studies trace under half to an unresolved V gene and leave the rest unexplained. The DNA was the basis for D and trimming; V, J and clone size are from that table. The sample contains about 360,000 clones, 88% of them found a single time. The top ten clones comprise 2% to 2.5% of the sample.

Enrolling through a virtual design, the prospective study's participants ranged in age from about 18 to 89 years and lived across roughly 23 United States geographic areas. In the prospective study, cohorts were assigned on the basis of participant-reported clinical history obtained from a screening survey and a study questionnaire. Each participant in the prospective study had whole blood, serum and a nasopharyngeal or oropharyngeal swab collected by mobile phlebotomists. Participants in the prospective study had the option to provide additional blood draws and questionnaires over an approximately 2-month period. Prospective study blood samples were shipped either frozen or at room temperature before DNA extraction. The data belong to a study of blood T cell repertoires in COVID-19 (TCRdb year 2020). Turning to the overall study: The collaborator samples originated in the United States, Italy and Spain and spanned the acute and convalescent phases of COVID-19. The repertoires were released in a freely available public database meant as a resource for research on the immune response to SARS-CoV-2. Samples came from the ongoing ImmuneRACE study (first 160 participants) plus 1,254 subjects from 6 global collaborators. The dataset comprised deeply sampled blood TCRbeta repertoires from subjects exposed to, actively infected with, or recovered from COVID-19. The prospective study material was composed of cDNA or gDNA derived from T cells, B-cell-depleted T cells, or PBMCs. HLA class I and class II types, where available, came from metadata supplied by the sample provider rather than from assay-based typing. Nearly every sample came with metadata listing a de-identified subject ID, COVID-19 status, age in years and sex. The full study reports these points: The amount of clinical and demographic metadata varied by source and participant and was provided uncurated.

The cysteine opens and the phenylalanine closes a CDR3 of 15 amino acids. Solely the CDR3 DNA is kept, with 45 bases framed from the first base. V is pruned by 4 bases and J by 12 bases, leaving 15 bases of the junction without a gene match. The germline V gene (reference sequence) gives CDR1 as SGHKS and CDR2 as YYEKEE. What was sequenced was PBMCs or T cells enriched from blood (not recorded which). This chain is built from TRBV5-5 and TRBJ1-2, and 10 junction bases match TRBD1. The sequence derives from a woman aged 40 to 50 with acute COVID-19. The DNA is as follows: TGTGCCAGCAGCACCCAGGACAGGGGGTCCGATGTAGACACCTTC. This encodes CASSTQDRGSDVDTF.